This T cell receptor beta chain is from a study of immune evolution from preneoplasia to lung adenocarcinoma. Some clones are missing from TCRdb's copy, which holds only in-frame ones; the method was immunoSEQ multiplex PCR. Among 5,000 to 6,500 clones, almost 80% were seen once, and the ten largest hold around 3%. Concerning this clone: Its antigen remains unidentified.

Study-wide results and limits: Later-stage lesions seemingly showed higher T cell density and diversity than normal lung. KRAS-mutant nodules had the highest T cell clonality.

Each case's diagnosis was confirmed by two pathologists on H&E. This CDR3 has 13 amino acids. After removal of 4 bases from V and 7 bases from J, the junction contained 3 bases not matched to a gene. Germline CDR1 and CDR2: SGHRS and YFSETQ. The sequenced material came from FFPE minimally invasive lung adenocarcinoma tissue. V gene TRBV5-1 combines with J gene TRBJ1-3; 9 bases map to TRBD1. The sequence came from a person between 60 and 80 years old with lung adenocarcinoma. CDR3: CASSHGQGNTIYF. DNA for the CDR3: TGCGCCAGCAGCCATGGACAGGGGAACACCATATATTTT.